This is a list of T cell receptor beta chains from one sample in a study of blood T cell dynamics during melanoma immunotherapy. Sequencing was performed with immunoSEQ multiplex PCR; in TCRdb, only in-frame clones are kept and a portion is missing. The data show thousands of clones, approximately 90% seen once. Sequenced material: blood, taken from a patient treated with checkpoint blockade. These receptors were obtained from a human donor with melanoma. Both conserved end residues are part of each CDR3. Fields, in order: J gene, D gene, V gene, clone size, CDR3 protein, CDR3 DNA. The D gene is left open where the match is weak. The listing skips clone size in some rows; elsewhere it reads once, few, many or a size class.

>TRBJ1-5|NA|TRBV2|NA
CASSEGTVRNQPQHF
TGTGCCAGCAGTGAAGGGACAGTCCGTAATCAGCCCCAGCATTTT
>TRBJ1-1|NA|TRBV27|NA
CASSLYSQVNTEAFF
TGTGCCAGCAGTTTATACTCCCAGGTGAACACTGAAGCTTTCTTT
>TRBJ1-1|NA|TRBV4-3|NA
CASSQGLILNTEAFF
TGCGCCAGCAGCCAAGGGCTAATTCTGAACACTGAAGCTTTCTTT
>TRBJ1-2|NA|TRBV9|once
CASSGLDPEYGYTF
TGTGCCAGCAGCGGCCTGGACCCGGAGTATGGCTACACCTTC
>TRBJ2-1|TRBD1|TRBV2|NA
CASSDPGTVYNEQFF
TGTGCCAGCAGTGATCCAGGGACAGTCTACAATGAGCAGTTCTTC
>TRBJ1-1|NA|TRBV7-8|NA
CASSLLERRWSTEAFF
TGTGCCAGCAGCTTACTAGAAAGGCGGTGGAGCACTGAAGCTTTCTTT
>TRBJ2-2|TRBD2|TRBV6-6|NA
CASTKAGVNTGELFF
TGTGCCAGCACTAAAGCGGGAGTTAACACCGGGGAGCTGTTTTTT
>TRBJ2-7|TRBD1|TRBV5-6|once
CASSLVDRDSYEQYF
TGTGCCAGCAGCTTGGTGGACAGGGATTCCTACGAGCAGTACTTC
>TRBJ2-1|TRBD1|TRBV19|NA
CASSIGQGNEQFF
TGTGCCAGTAGTATCGGACAGGGCAATGAGCAGTTCTTC
>TRBJ1-5|NA|TRBV19|once
CASSIDQGIQPQHF
TGTGCCAGTAGTATAGATCAGGGAATTCAGCCCCAGCATTTT
>TRBJ1-5|NA|TRBV7-2|NA
CASSLDSVIQPQHF
TGTGCCAGCAGCTTAGACAGCGTGATTCAGCCCCAGCATTTT
>TRBJ1-1|TRBD1|TRBV5-1|once
CASSGGTGHTEAFF
TGCGCCAGCAGCGGGGGGACAGGACACACTGAAGCTTTCTTT
>TRBJ1-2|NA|TRBV19|NA
CASSPEGRSYGYTF
TGTGCCAGCTCCCCCGAGGGTCGAAGCTATGGCTACACCTTC
>TRBJ2-7|TRBD1|TRBV5-4|NA
CASSPITGTGIREQYF
TGTGCCAGCAGCCCGATTACCGGGACAGGGATCCGCGAGCAGTACTTC